One T cell receptor (beta chain) is described in this entry. The data derive from a study of blood T cell dynamics during melanoma immunotherapy. At the level of the study: Standard first-line treatment here was pembrolizumab or nivolumab plus ipilimumab in metastatic melanoma.

Trimming cost V 8 bases and J 7 bases; bases outside gene matches: 9. Germline-derived CDR1 and CDR2 are SGHVS and FQNEAQ. The CDR3 is 14 amino acids. Data came from immunoSEQ multiplex PCR; TCRdb stores just in-frame clones and leaves some out. Seen here are roughly 9,700 clones, 65% to 90% observed once, and the top ten hold about 10%. This sample's time point: pre-treatment baseline. Patients with prior systemic cancer treatment, concomitant immunosuppressants, or other active malignancies were excluded. The rearrangement links TRBV7-8 to TRBJ1-5; 9 bases match TRBD1. This clonotype was sampled from a human donor with melanoma. The sequencing used blood, collected from a patient treated with checkpoint blockade. Here the CDR3 reads CASAKGDRDQPQHF. The CDR3 DNA sequence: TGTGCCAGCGCCAAAGGGGACAGGGACCAGCCCCAGCATTTT.